These 4 T cell receptor beta chains were sequenced from one sample in a study of blood T cells in healthy people across ages. Alongside a J-beta primer mix, a sample-barcoded 5' primer served in a second PCR lasting roughly 7 to 12 cycles. TCRdb re-called the 5' RACE reads through MiXCR, storing one row per CDR3 protein. This sample has approximately 360,000 distinct CDR3 sequences, with 52% found just once. The specimen was blood. These receptors were taken from a man between 60 and 75 years old in good health.

The chain couples TRBV20-1 to TRBJ2-4; the match to TRBD2 covers 9 bases. The DNA end lines up better with TRBJ2-7; the J call may be wrong. Germline V lookup: CDR1 DFQATT, CDR2 SNEGSKA (reference sequence). This CDR3 has 16 amino acids. CDR3 protein: CSAPRPGTSPTYEQYF. The CDR3 coding sequence is TGCAGTGCTCCCAGACCCGGGACTAGCCCTACCTACGAGCAGTACTTC.

The gene calls are TRBV5-1 and TRBJ1-6, with D possibly TRBD1 on 6 matching bases. Trimming cost V 1 base and J 10 bases, with 12 bases left between them. The CDR3 length is 14 residues. Germline assignment: CDR1 SGHRS and CDR2 YFSETQ. The CDR3 sequence is CASSLTGRDSPLHF. Here the CDR3 DNA reads TGCGCCAGCAGCTTGACAGGGAGAGACTCACCCCTCCACTTT.

V gene TRBV2 combines with J gene TRBJ2-3; possible D gene TRBD2, 5 bases. CDR3 length: 13 amino acids. V shed 4 bases and J shed 4 bases, with 9 bases lying between them. The germline CDR1 and CDR2 sequences are SNHLY and FYNNEI. CDR3 loop: CASSVGLSDTQYF. The CDR3 nucleotides are TGTGCCAGCAGTGTAGGACTCTCAGATACGCAGTATTTT. The entire variable domain, with the rest obtained from reference TRBV2 and TRBJ2-3, is as follows: EPEVTQTPSHQVTQMGQEVILRCVPISNHLYFYWYRQILGQKVEFLVSFYNNEISEKSEIFDDQFSVERPDGSNFTLKIRSTKLEDSAMYFCASSVGLSDTQYFGPGTRLTVL.

Comments on this clonotype: One base away lies a much larger clone, so this may be a sequencing read error. The genes are TRBV5-1 and TRBJ2-5; a weak D match, TRBD1 (5 bases). This CDR3 has 12 amino acids. The V and J ends lost 4 bases and 11 bases respectively, with 15 bases between them. The germline V gene encodes CDR1 SGHRS and CDR2 YFSETQ. CDR3 in DNA: TGCGCCAGCAGCGAGCAGGGTGCCGCGCAGTACTTC. Its translation: CASSEQGAAQYF.